A selection of T cell receptor beta chains follows, all from one sample in a study of beta chain features in type 1 diabetes. The repertoire was sequenced with immunoSEQ multiplex PCR; TCRdb's copy has only in-frame clones and lacks some. The table shows 430,000 or so clones, with approximately 10% occurring only once. The sequencing input was naive CD4+ T cells from blood. These receptors all stem from a woman younger than 35 in good health. Each CDR3 is given with its conserved first and last residue. D genes are given only for firm matches. Expanded clones are given a class, and other clones once, few, many or no size at all.

d_call	v_call	clone_size	j_call	cdr3_aa	cdr3_nt
TRBD1	TRBV19	.	TRBJ1-2	CASSPGDRPPGYTF	TGTGCCAGTAGTCCGGGGGACAGGCCCCCTGGCTACACCTTC
.	TRBV15	few	TRBJ1-1	CATSRRGGVNTEAFF	TGTGCCACCAGCAGAAGGGGAGGGGTGAACACTGAAGCTTTCTTT
TRBD2	TRBV4-1	few	TRBJ2-1	CASSHVGLVFNEQFF	TGCGCCAGCAGCCACGTCGGACTAGTGTTCAATGAGCAGTTCTTC
TRBD2	TRBV5-1	few	TRBJ2-5	CASRPVRGGETQYF	TGCGCCAGCCGCCCCGTTCGGGGGGGAGAGACCCAGTACTTC
.	TRBV25-1	.	TRBJ1-1	CASSEGPAGTEAFF	TGTGCCAGCAGTGAAGGTCCGGCGGGCACTGAAGCTTTCTTT
.	TRBV15	.	TRBJ2-6	CATSPPAIGANVLTF	TGTGCCACCAGCCCTCCAGCAATTGGGGCCAACGTCCTGACTTTC
.	TRBV2	few	TRBJ2-7	CASSPTYEQYF	TGTGCCAGCAGTCCTACCTACGAGCAGTACTTC
TRBD1	TRBV11-2	few	TRBJ1-3	CASSSGQEISGNTIYF	TGTGCCAGCAGCTCCGGACAGGAGATATCTGGAAACACCATATATTTT
TRBD2	TRBV7-7	.	TRBJ2-5	CASSFGGSSETQYF	TGTGCTAGCAGCTTCGGGGGGAGTAGCGAGACCCAGTACTTC
.	TRBV11-3	.	TRBJ2-3	CASSSRQRSSTDTQYF	TGTGCCAGCAGCTCCCGACAGAGATCTAGCACAGATACGCAGTATTTT
TRBD1	TRBV4-3	.	TRBJ2-1	CASSQDVMGQGASSYNEQFF	TGCGCCAGCAGCCAAGATGTAATGGGACAGGGGGCCTCCTCCTACAATGAGCAGTTCTTC
TRBD2	TRBV20-1	.	TRBJ2-5	CSGRGGLTQYF	TGCAGTGGTCGGGGGGGATTGACCCAGTACTTC
TRBD1	TRBV7-9	.	TRBJ2-7	CASSLRDRGREQYF	TGTGCCAGCAGCCTTCGGGACAGGGGGCGTGAGCAGTACTTC
.	TRBV10-3	few	TRBJ1-2	CAISEGGTSMVETF	TGTGCCATCAGTGAGGGGGGAACCTCCATGGTGGAAACCTTC
.	TRBV14	few	TRBJ2-7	CASSQGPSYEQYF	TGTGCCAGCAGCCAAGGCCCCTCCTACGAGCAGTACTTC
TRBD2	TRBV9	.	TRBJ2-3	CASQAGRSTDTQYF	TGTGCCAGCCAAGCGGGGAGATCCACAGATACGCAGTATTTT
.	TRBV7-6	.	TRBJ2-1	CASSLIVAEAGYEQFF	TGTGCCAGCAGCTTAATTGTAGCGGAGGCCGGATATGAGCAGTTCTTC
TRBD1	TRBV29-1	.	TRBJ2-7	CSATGGTYEQYF	TGCAGCGCTACAGGGGGGACCTACGAGCAGTACTTC
TRBD1	TRBV4-3	few	TRBJ2-2	CASSQKGAKGDTGELFF	TGCGCCAGCAGCCAAAAGGGGGCCAAAGGGGACACCGGGGAGCTGTTTTTT
.	TRBV28	few	TRBJ2-1	CASKNAGQSYNEQFF	TGTGCCAGTAAAAACGCGGGGCAATCATACAATGAGCAGTTCTTC
TRBD1	TRBV7-2	few	TRBJ2-7	CASLPGQGPYEQYF	TGTGCCAGCCTACCGGGACAGGGACCCTACGAGCAGTACTTC
.	TRBV30	.	TRBJ1-2	CAWSVRLDSGYTF	TGTGCCTGGAGTGTAAGGCTGGACTCTGGCTACACCTTC
TRBD1	TRBV4-3	few	TRBJ1-2	CASSQDPATGNGYTF	TGCGCCAGCAGCCAAGATCCGGCGACAGGGAACGGCTACACCTTC
.	TRBV21-1	few	TRBJ1-2	CASSYGREQNYGYTF	TGTGCCAGCAGCTATGGGAGGGAACAGAACTATGGCTACACCTTC
TRBD1	TRBV2	.	TRBJ1-2	CASRQGYGYTF	TGTGCCAGCCGACAGGGGTATGGCTACACCTTC
.	TRBV2	.	TRBJ1-1	CATDRYAEAFF	TGTGCCACAGACAGGTACGCTGAAGCTTTCTTT
.	TRBV18	few	TRBJ1-5	CASSPGLTGDQPQHF	TGTGCCAGCTCACCAGGTCTAACGGGAGATCAGCCCCAGCATTTT
.	TRBV27	.	TRBJ2-3	CASSPFRTDTQYF	TGTGCCAGCAGTCCTTTTAGAACGGATACGCAGTATTTT
TRBD1	TRBV2	.	TRBJ1-6	CASSQGAESPLHF	TGTGCCAGCAGTCAGGGGGCGGAATCACCCCTCCACTTT
TRBD1	TRBV11-2	few	TRBJ2-3	CASSLGRQGSDTQYF	TGTGCCAGCAGCTTAGGAAGACAGGGTTCAGATACGCAGTATTTT
.	TRBV15	many	TRBJ2-4	CATSRDSGIRDHF	TGTGCCACCAGCAGAGATAGTGGTATAAGGGACCACTTC
TRBD2	TRBV28	few	TRBJ2-7	CACRRLAGLYEQYF	TGTGCCTGCCGGAGACTAGCGGGACTCTACGAGCAGTACTTC
TRBD2	TRBV14	once	TRBJ2-7	CASSPLLAGAPQLTYEQYF	TGTGCCAGCAGCCCTCTACTAGCGGGCGCCCCCCAGTTAACCTACGAGCAGTACTTC
TRBD1	TRBV2	.	TRBJ2-3	CASSEVVRTGPQYF	TGTGCCAGCAGTGAAGTTGTTAGGACAGGACCGCAGTATTTT
TRBD1	TRBV7-2	few	TRBJ2-7	CASSLRQGPYEQYF	TGTGCCAGCAGCTTGAGACAGGGGCCCTACGAGCAGTACTTC
.	TRBV29-1	few	TRBJ2-5	CSGLRGYQETQYF	TGCAGCGGCCTTCGGGGGTACCAAGAGACCCAGTACTTC
TRBD1	TRBV7-9	.	TRBJ2-6	CASTLVIGTAMAGANVLTF	TGTGCCAGCACCTTAGTGATTGGGACAGCCATGGCAGGGGCCAACGTCCTGACTTTC
.	TRBV20-1	.	TRBJ1-4	CSASLREKLFF	TGCAGTGCTAGTTTGCGGGAAAAACTGTTTTTT
TRBD2	TRBV4-2	.	TRBJ2-1	CASSNKLAGIGNEQFF	TGTGCCAGCAGCAATAAACTAGCGGGAATAGGGAATGAGCAGTTCTTC
TRBD1	TRBV15	few	TRBJ2-7	CATRRDSSYEQYF	TGTGCCACCAGGAGGGACAGCTCCTACGAGCAGTACTTC
.	TRBV5-1	.	TRBJ1-2	CASSLSGTNGYTF	TGCGCCAGCAGCTTATCCGGGACAAATGGCTACACCTTC